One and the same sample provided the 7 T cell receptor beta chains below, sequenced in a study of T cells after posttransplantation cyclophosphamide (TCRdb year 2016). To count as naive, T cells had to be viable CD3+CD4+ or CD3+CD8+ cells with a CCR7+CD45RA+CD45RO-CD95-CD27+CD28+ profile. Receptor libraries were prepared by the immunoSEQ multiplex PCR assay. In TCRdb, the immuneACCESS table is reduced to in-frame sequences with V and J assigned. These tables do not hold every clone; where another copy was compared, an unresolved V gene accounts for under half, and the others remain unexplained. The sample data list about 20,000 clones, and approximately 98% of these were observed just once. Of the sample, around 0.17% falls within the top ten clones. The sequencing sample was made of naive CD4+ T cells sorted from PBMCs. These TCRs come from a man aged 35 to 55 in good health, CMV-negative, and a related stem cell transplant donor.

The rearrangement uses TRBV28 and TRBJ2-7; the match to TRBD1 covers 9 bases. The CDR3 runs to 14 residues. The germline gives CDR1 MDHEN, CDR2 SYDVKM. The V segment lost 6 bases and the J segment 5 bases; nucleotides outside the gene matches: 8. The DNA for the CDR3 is TGTGCCAGCAGCGCAACAGGGGGCTTCCACGAGCAGTACTTC. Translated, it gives CASSATGGFHEQYF.

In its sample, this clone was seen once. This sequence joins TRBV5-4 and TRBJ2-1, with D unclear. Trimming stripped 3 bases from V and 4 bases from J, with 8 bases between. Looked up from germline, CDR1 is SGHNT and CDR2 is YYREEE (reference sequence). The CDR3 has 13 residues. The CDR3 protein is CASSYPGYNEQFF. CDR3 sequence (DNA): TGTGCCAGCAGCTATCCGGGTTACAATGAGCAGTTCTTC.

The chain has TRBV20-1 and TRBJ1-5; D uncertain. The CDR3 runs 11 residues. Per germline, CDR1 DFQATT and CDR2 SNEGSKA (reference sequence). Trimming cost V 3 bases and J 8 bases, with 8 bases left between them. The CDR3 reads CSASRREPQHF. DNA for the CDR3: TGCAGTGCTAGTAGGAGGGAGCCCCAGCATTTT.

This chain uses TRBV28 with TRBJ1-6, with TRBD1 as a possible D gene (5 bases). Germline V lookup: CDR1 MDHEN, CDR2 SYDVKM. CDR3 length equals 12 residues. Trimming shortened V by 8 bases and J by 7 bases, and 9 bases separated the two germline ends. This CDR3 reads CASRGGNSPLHF. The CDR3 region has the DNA TGTGCCAGCCGGGGGGGGAATTCACCCCTCCACTTT.

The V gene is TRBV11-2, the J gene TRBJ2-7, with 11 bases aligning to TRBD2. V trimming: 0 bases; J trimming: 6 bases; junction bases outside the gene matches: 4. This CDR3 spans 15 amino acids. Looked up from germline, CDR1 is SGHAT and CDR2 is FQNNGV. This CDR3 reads CASSLDGLAGSEQYF. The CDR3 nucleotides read TGTGCCAGCAGCTTAGACGGACTAGCGGGCTCCGAGCAGTACTTC.

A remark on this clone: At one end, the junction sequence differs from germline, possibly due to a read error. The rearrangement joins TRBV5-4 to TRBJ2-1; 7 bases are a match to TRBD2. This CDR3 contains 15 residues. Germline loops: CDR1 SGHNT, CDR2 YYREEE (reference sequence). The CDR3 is CAGSQEGLPYNEQFF. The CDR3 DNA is TGTGCCGGCAGCCAAGAGGGACTACCTTACAATGAGCAGTTCTTC.

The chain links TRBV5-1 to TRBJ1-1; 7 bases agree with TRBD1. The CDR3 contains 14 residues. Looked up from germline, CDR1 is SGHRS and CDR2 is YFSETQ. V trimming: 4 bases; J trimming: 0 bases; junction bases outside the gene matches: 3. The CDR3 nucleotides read TGCGCCAGCAGCCGACAGGGATTGAACACTGAAGCTTTCTTT. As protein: CASSRQGLNTEAFF. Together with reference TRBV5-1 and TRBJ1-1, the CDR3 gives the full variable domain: KAGVTQTPRYLIKTRGQQVTLSCSPISGHRSVSWYQQTPGQGLQFLFEYFSETQRNKGNFPGRFSGRQFSNSRSEMNVSTLELGDSALYLCASSRQGLNTEAFFGQGTRLTVV.